Listed below are T cell receptor beta chains from one sample, sequenced in a study of blood T cell repertoires in COVID-19. The method was immunoSEQ multiplex PCR; TCRdb's version includes in-frame clones alone and lacks a portion of them. The sample includes about 130,000 clones, 60% to 80% of them seen just once. What was sequenced was peripheral blood. These receptors came from a woman aged 70-85 years with acute or convalescent COVID-19. The CDR3 runs from the conserved cysteine through the conserved F or W. Fields, in order: D gene, J gene, V gene, clone size, CDR3 DNA, CDR3 protein. D genes are given only for firm matches. Rows give clone size only sometimes, using once, few, many, or a class for an expanded clone.

d_gene: TRBD1; j_gene: TRBJ1-2; v_gene: TRBV7-2; abundance: few; CDR3nt: TGTGCCAGCAGCTTAGCGGGACAGAACTATGGCTACACCTTC; CDR3aa: CASSLAGQNYGYTF
d_gene: TRBD1; j_gene: TRBJ2-1; v_gene: TRBV10-3; abundance: .; CDR3nt: TGTGCCATCAGTGCGATGGGACAGGGGCAATCCAGTGAGCAGTTCTTC; CDR3aa: CAISAMGQGQSSEQFF
d_gene: TRBD2; j_gene: TRBJ2-7; v_gene: TRBV3-1/TRBV3-2; abundance: .; CDR3nt: TGTGCCAGCAGCCAAGATGGGGCTAGCGGGAGGGCCCGCTACGAGCAGTACTTC; CDR3aa: CASSQDGASGRARYEQYF
d_gene: TRBD1; j_gene: TRBJ2-4; v_gene: TRBV19; abundance: .; CDR3nt: TGTGCCAGTAGTTCACCGGGACAGGTCGTATCGAAAGAAAACATTCAGTACTTC; CDR3aa: CASSSPGQVVSKENIQYF
d_gene: .; j_gene: TRBJ1-5; v_gene: TRBV10-2; abundance: .; CDR3nt: TGCGCCAGCAGTGAAGGAGCAAGCAATCAGCCCCAGCATTTT; CDR3aa: CASSEGASNQPQHF
d_gene: .; j_gene: TRBJ2-2; v_gene: TRBV5-4; abundance: few; CDR3nt: TGTGCCAGCAGCTTCGGACAGCGAAACACCGGGGAGCTGTTTTTT; CDR3aa: CASSFGQRNTGELFF
d_gene: .; j_gene: TRBJ1-1; v_gene: TRBV9; abundance: .; CDR3nt: TGTGCCAGCAGCGTAGGGCCCAGTAACACTGAAGCTTTCTTT; CDR3aa: CASSVGPSNTEAFF
d_gene: TRBD1; j_gene: TRBJ2-5; v_gene: TRBV20-1; abundance: once; CDR3nt: TGCAGTGTACAGGGGGAGGAGACCCAGTACTTC; CDR3aa: CSVQGEETQYF
d_gene: TRBD1; j_gene: TRBJ1-1; v_gene: TRBV28; abundance: .; CDR3nt: TGTGCCAGCGGGACAGGGGGGACTGAAGCTTTCTTT; CDR3aa: CASGTGGTEAFF
d_gene: .; j_gene: TRBJ1-6; v_gene: TRBV6-1; abundance: .; CDR3nt: TGTGCCAGCAGTGAAGCGCTTACAGGGTCCCCTTGGTCGCCCCTCCACTTT; CDR3aa: CASSEALTGSPWSPLHF
d_gene: TRBD1; j_gene: TRBJ2-1; v_gene: TRBV19; abundance: .; CDR3nt: TGTGCCAGTAGTATAAAAAGGGGGCCTCATGAGCAGTTCTTC; CDR3aa: CASSIKRGPHEQFF
d_gene: TRBD2; j_gene: TRBJ2-1; v_gene: TRBV9; abundance: .; CDR3nt: TGTGCCAGCAGCGGAACCGGGACTAGCGGGAGTTATGAGCAGTTCTTC; CDR3aa: CASSGTGTSGSYEQFF
d_gene: .; j_gene: TRBJ1-5; v_gene: TRBV25-1; abundance: .; CDR3nt: TGTGCCAGCAGTGACGAAGGGGGTCGGCCCCAGCATTTT; CDR3aa: CASSDEGGRPQHF
d_gene: .; j_gene: TRBJ2-3; v_gene: TRBV5-6; abundance: .; CDR3nt: TGTGCCAGCAGCGGGGGGGCGGGGACCATGGATACGCAGTATTTT; CDR3aa: CASSGGAGTMDTQYF
d_gene: TRBD1; j_gene: TRBJ1-6; v_gene: TRBV5-1; abundance: .; CDR3nt: TGCGCCAGCAGCCTTCACTTGACAGGGGGCAATTCACCCCTCCACTTT; CDR3aa: CASSLHLTGGNSPLHF
d_gene: .; j_gene: TRBJ1-1; v_gene: TRBV30; abundance: .; CDR3nt: TGTGCCTGGAGTGTATCCTCCAACACTGAAGCTTTCTTT; CDR3aa: CAWSVSSNTEAFF
d_gene: TRBD1; j_gene: TRBJ2-7; v_gene: TRBV5-4; abundance: .; CDR3nt: TGTGCCAGCAGCTTGGGTCCAGGGGGTATCTACGAGCAGTACTTC; CDR3aa: CASSLGPGGIYEQYF
d_gene: .; j_gene: TRBJ1-6; v_gene: TRBV6-2/TRBV6-3; abundance: .; CDR3nt: TGTGCCAGCACCCCGGCCTCCTATAATTCACCCCTCCACTTT; CDR3aa: CASTPASYNSPLHF
d_gene: TRBD2; j_gene: TRBJ2-7; v_gene: TRBV5-1; abundance: few; CDR3nt: TGCGCCAGCAGCTCGGGACTAGCGGGAGGGCCTTCCCACGAGCAGTACTTC; CDR3aa: CASSSGLAGGPSHEQYF
d_gene: TRBD2; j_gene: TRBJ2-2; v_gene: TRBV7-2; abundance: few; CDR3nt: TGTGCCAGCAGTATAGCGAGCGGGATGCGGGAGCTGTTTTTT; CDR3aa: CASSIASGMRELFF
d_gene: .; j_gene: TRBJ1-5; v_gene: TRBV30; abundance: once; CDR3nt: TGTGCCTGGAGCCTCAGGGTAGGGAATCAGCCCCAGCATTTT; CDR3aa: CAWSLRVGNQPQHF
d_gene: TRBD1; j_gene: TRBJ1-5; v_gene: TRBV25-1; abundance: .; CDR3nt: TGTGCCAGCAGTGCACAGGGGTTTGGCAATCAGCCCCAGCATTTT; CDR3aa: CASSAQGFGNQPQHF
d_gene: TRBD2; j_gene: TRBJ2-1; v_gene: TRBV27; abundance: .; CDR3nt: TGTGCCAGCAGCTTGACTAGCGGGAGTATCAATGAGCAGTTCTTC; CDR3aa: CASSLTSGSINEQFF
d_gene: .; j_gene: TRBJ2-3; v_gene: TRBV19; abundance: once; CDR3nt: TGTGCCAGTAGTATCGTCTTGGAGTTGGTAGATACGCAGTATTTT; CDR3aa: CASSIVLELVDTQYF